The rows below give T cell receptor beta chains drawn from one sample of a study of blood T cell repertoires in COVID-19. TCRdb's copy holds only in-frame clones and misses some; the assay was immunoSEQ multiplex PCR. This table has 150,000 or so clones, 79% appearing once. Sequencing was performed on peripheral blood. These receptors all stem from a woman in her sixties with COVID-19, enrolled during active disease. CDR3s include the opening cysteine and the closing phenylalanine or tryptophan. Fields, in order: clone size, V gene, D gene, J gene, CDR3 DNA, CDR3 protein. A D gene is named only where the DNA matches it firmly. Some rows have no size entry. The others give once, few or many, or a class for an expanded clone.

NA,TRBV9,TRBD2,TRBJ2-1,TGTGCCAGCAGCGAGACTAGCGGGGGGTCTGATGAGCAGTTCTTC,CASSETSGGSDEQFF
NA,TRBV7-3,TRBD1,TRBJ1-2,TGTGCCAGCAGCTTGGGACAGGAAGTCTATGGCTACACCTTC,CASSLGQEVYGYTF
NA,TRBV5-6,TRBD2,TRBJ2-5,TGTGCCAGCAGCTTGTTTTTTGCGGGAGTGTACCAAGAGACCCAGTACTTC,CASSLFFAGVYQETQYF
few,TRBV9,NA,TRBJ1-2,TGTGCCAGCAGCGTAGCGGCACAGGCTTTCGGCTACACCTTC,CASSVAAQAFGYTF
once,TRBV4-3,TRBD1,TRBJ1-5,TGCGCCAGCAGCCGCTCACAGGGGGGAAAACAGCCCCAGCATTTT,CASSRSQGGKQPQHF
NA,TRBV2,TRBD2,TRBJ2-1,TGTGCCAGCCGACTAGCGGGAGAACAGTTCTTC,CASRLAGEQFF
NA,TRBV5-8,TRBD1,TRBJ1-4,TGTGCCAGCAGCCCCTGGACAGGCCCTAATGAAAAACTGTTTTTT,CASSPWTGPNEKLFF
few,TRBV7-8,TRBD2,TRBJ2-1,TGTGCCAGCAGCTTACGGACTAGCATCTATGAGCAGTTCTTC,CASSLRTSIYEQFF
NA,TRBV6-5,NA,TRBJ1-5,TGTGCCAGCAGTACAAGTAGCAATCAGCCCCAGCATTTT,CASSTSSNQPQHF
NA,TRBV24-1,TRBD1,TRBJ2-5,TGTGCCACCAGTGATAGTGGACAGGGTCGAGAGACCCAGTACTTC,CATSDSGQGRETQYF
once,TRBV5-1,NA,TRBJ1-2,TGCGCCAGCAGCTTGGCGGCAGGGTCCGACGGCTACACCTTC,CASSLAAGSDGYTF
NA,TRBV6-2/TRBV6-3,NA,TRBJ1-4,TGTGCCAGCAGTTACTCGACCGGGGAAGGGGAAAAACTGTTTTTT,CASSYSTGEGEKLFF
NA,TRBV5-1,TRBD2,TRBJ2-2,TGCGCCAGCAGCTTGAAGGGAGGGGCAGCGAACACCGGGGAGCTGTTTTTT,CASSLKGGAANTGELFF
NA,TRBV6-5,NA,TRBJ2-7,TGTGCCAGCAGTTACTCGAGATCCAGGGTCTCCTACGAGCAGTACTTC,CASSYSRSRVSYEQYF
NA,TRBV6-1,TRBD1,TRBJ2-1,TGTGCCAGCAGTGAATTTACGGGACAGTACAATGAGCAGTTCTTC,CASSEFTGQYNEQFF
few,TRBV5-8,TRBD2,TRBJ2-1,TGTGCCAGCAGCTTGGAGGGACTAGCCGACGGGAATGAGCAGTTCTTC,CASSLEGLADGNEQFF
NA,TRBV11-2,NA,TRBJ2-7,TGTGCCAGCAGCTTAGATCCCCTCCTCTACGAGCAGTACTTC,CASSLDPLLYEQYF
NA,TRBV5-4,TRBD1,TRBJ2-3,TGTGCCAGCAGCTTGGCAACAGGGGGAGATACGCAGTATTTT,CASSLATGGDTQYF
once,TRBV11-2,NA,TRBJ1-6,TGTGCCAGCAGCAACACGAACGGGGGGGCAGGGTCACCCCTCCACTTT,CASSNTNGGAGSPLHF
NA,TRBV9,NA,TRBJ1-6,TGTGCCAGCAGCTACACTTGGGGCCCTAATTCACCCCTCCACTTT,CASSYTWGPNSPLHF
NA,TRBV2,TRBD1,TRBJ1-5,TGTGCCAGCAACCGGGACAGGGTGAGGGATCAGCCCCAGCATTTT,CASNRDRVRDQPQHF
NA,TRBV7-2,TRBD1,TRBJ1-4,TGTGCCAGCAGCTTAGGAGCCTCAGGGGGAGAAAAACTGTTTTTT,CASSLGASGGEKLFF
once,TRBV6-6,NA,TRBJ2-1,TGTGCCAGCACCCCCTCCGGGTCCCAGTACAATGAGCAGTTCTTC,CASTPSGSQYNEQFF
NA,TRBV19,NA,TRBJ1-5,TGTGCCAGTAATCCGCCAGGGGTTATCCAGCCCCAGCATTTT,CASNPPGVIQPQHF
NA,TRBV27,TRBD2,TRBJ2-2,TGTGCCAGCAGTTTAAGGTCACTAGCGGGGACCGGGGAGCTGTTTTTT,CASSLRSLAGTGELFF
NA,TRBV5-6,NA,TRBJ2-1,TGTGCCAGCAGCTTCGGCACACACAGGGGGGGTTACAATGAGCAGTTCTTC,CASSFGTHRGGYNEQFF
few,TRBV6-6,TRBD1,TRBJ2-5,TGTGCCAGCAGTTCTAGGGGGCGAGAGACCCAGTACTTC,CASSSRGRETQYF
NA,TRBV29-1,NA,TRBJ1-2,TGCAGCGTTGGGGCCGGGGATGGCTACACCTTC,CSVGAGDGYTF
NA,TRBV29-1,NA,TRBJ1-1,TGCAGCGTCCGAGTGGGGCCGGCCACTGAAGCTTTCTTT,CSVRVGPATEAFF
NA,TRBV27,NA,TRBJ2-7,TGTGCCAGCAGTTTATTAAGTGTCGGGCAGTACTTC,CASSLLSVGQYF
NA,TRBV6-2/TRBV6-3,NA,TRBJ2-1,TGTGCCAGCAGTTACCGTAGCCTGGTCATCAATGAGCAGTTCTTC,CASSYRSLVINEQFF
NA,TRBV10-2,TRBD1,TRBJ2-5,TGCGCCAGCAGTGAGCAGCGACAGGGGGTCCAAGAGACCCAGTACTTC,CASSEQRQGVQETQYF
few,TRBV7-3,TRBD1,TRBJ2-2,TGTGCCAGCAGCTCCACAGGGGCCGGGGAGCTGTTTTTT,CASSSTGAGELFF
NA,TRBV7-9,NA,TRBJ1-2,TGTGCCAGCAGCCCGGAGAACTATGGCTACACCTTC,CASSPENYGYTF
NA,TRBV9,NA,TRBJ2-1,TGTGCCAGCAGCGCGGGGGTGGGAAGCTCCTACAATGAGCAGTTCTTC,CASSAGVGSSYNEQFF
once,TRBV3-1/TRBV3-2,NA,TRBJ2-5,TGTGCCAGCAGCCAAGATTATGGGACTGATGCGTACCAAGAGACCCAGTACTTC,CASSQDYGTDAYQETQYF
NA,TRBV28,TRBD1,TRBJ2-7,TGTGCCAGCGCCCGACAGGGAACGACCTACGAGCAGTACTTC,CASARQGTTYEQYF
NA,TRBV5-5,NA,TRBJ2-1,TGTGCCAGCAGCTTAAGGCCCGAGGCTGTATTGGAGTGGTACAATGAGCAGTTCTTC,CASSLRPEAVLEWYNEQFF
NA,TRBV11-2,NA,TRBJ1-1,TGTGCCAGCAGCTTAAAACTGGCAGGGAGGACTGAAGCTTTCTTT,CASSLKLAGRTEAFF
NA,TRBV7-8,TRBD2,TRBJ2-1,TGTGCCAGCAGCTTAGCCCTAAGACTAGCGGGAGGGAGGGATGAGCAGTTCTTC,CASSLALRLAGGRDEQFF
NA,TRBV5-4,TRBD2,TRBJ2-5,TGTGCCAGCAGCTTGGATGGCGGGGGGACCCAGTACTTC,CASSLDGGGTQYF
once,TRBV10-3,NA,TRBJ1-5,TGTGCCATCAGTGAGTCGAACGAGAAGCCCCAGCATTTT,CAISESNEKPQHF
NA,TRBV5-6,TRBD1,TRBJ2-1,TGTGCCAGCAGCTTGGAAGAGGGACAGATGAATGAGCAGTTCTTC,CASSLEEGQMNEQFF
NA,TRBV7-2,TRBD2,TRBJ2-1,TGTGCCAGCAGCTTAGGGGGGGACTACCGTTACAATGAGCAGTTCTTC,CASSLGGDYRYNEQFF
NA,TRBV27,NA,TRBJ1-4,TGTGCCAGCGCAGGGCTTGGGGAAAAACTGTTTTTT,CASAGLGEKLFF
NA,TRBV30,TRBD2,TRBJ2-7,TGTGCCTGTGCTAGCGGGTCCTACGAGCAGTACTTC,CACASGSYEQYF
few,TRBV7-2,NA,TRBJ2-7,TGTGCCAGCAGCTTCGACAGGTACAACGAGCAGTACTTC,CASSFDRYNEQYF
NA,TRBV14,TRBD1,TRBJ2-5,TGTGCCAGCAGCCCGGGACAGATCCCGTACCAAGAGACCCAGTACTTC,CASSPGQIPYQETQYF
NA,TRBV5-1,NA,TRBJ1-2,TGCGCCAGCAGCTTGGCCGGACAGCCCTCTCAAGGGGGCTACACCTTC,CASSLAGQPSQGGYTF